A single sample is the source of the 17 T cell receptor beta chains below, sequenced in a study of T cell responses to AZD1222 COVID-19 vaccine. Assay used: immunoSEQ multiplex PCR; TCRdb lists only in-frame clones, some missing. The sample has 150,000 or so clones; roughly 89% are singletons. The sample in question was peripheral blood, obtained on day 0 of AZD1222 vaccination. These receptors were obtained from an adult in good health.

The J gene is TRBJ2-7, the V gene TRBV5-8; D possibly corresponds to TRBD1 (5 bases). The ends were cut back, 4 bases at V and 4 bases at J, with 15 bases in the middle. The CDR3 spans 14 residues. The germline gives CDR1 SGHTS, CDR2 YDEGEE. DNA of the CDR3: TGTGCCAGCAGCCTCCGACAGAGTCGGTACGAGCAGTACTTC. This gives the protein CASSLRQSRYEQYF.

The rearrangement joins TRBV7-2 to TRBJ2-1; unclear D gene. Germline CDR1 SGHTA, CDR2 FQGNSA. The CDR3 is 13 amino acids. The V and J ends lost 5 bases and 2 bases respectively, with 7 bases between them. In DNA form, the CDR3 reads TGTGCCAGCAGCGGTGGCCCCTACAATGAGCAGTTCTTC. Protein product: CASSGGPYNEQFF.

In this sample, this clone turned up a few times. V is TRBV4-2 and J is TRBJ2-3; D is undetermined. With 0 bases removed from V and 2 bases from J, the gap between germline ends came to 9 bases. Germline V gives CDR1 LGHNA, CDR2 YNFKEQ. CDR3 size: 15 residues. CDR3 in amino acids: CASSQERRLTDTQYF. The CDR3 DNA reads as TGTGCCAGCAGCCAAGAGCGCCGGCTCACAGATACGCAGTATTTT.

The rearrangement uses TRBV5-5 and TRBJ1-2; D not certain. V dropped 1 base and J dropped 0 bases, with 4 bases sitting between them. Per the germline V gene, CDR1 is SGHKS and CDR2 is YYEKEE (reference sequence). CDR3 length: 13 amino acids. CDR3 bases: TGTGCCAGCAGCTTGAGCACTAACTATGGCTACACCTTC. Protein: CASSLSTNYGYTF.

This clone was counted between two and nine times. The CDR3: CASSGGFSRGAKNIQYF. The CDR3 coding sequence is TGTGCCAGCAGTGGGGGCTTTAGTCGGGGAGCCAAAAACATTCAGTACTTC. This rearrangement joins TRBV2 to TRBJ2-4; D assignment may be TRBD1 or TRBD2 (5 bases each). The germline CDR1 and CDR2 sequences are SNHLY and FYNNEI. There are 17 residues in the CDR3. Deletions cut 4 bases from V and 0 bases from J, with 16 bases between.

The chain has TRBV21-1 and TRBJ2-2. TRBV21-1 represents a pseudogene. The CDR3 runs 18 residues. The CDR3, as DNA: TGTGCCAGCAGCAAAGGCCCCGGGGCAGGTCCGAACACCGGGGAGCTGTTTTTT. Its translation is CASSKGPGAGPNTGELFF.

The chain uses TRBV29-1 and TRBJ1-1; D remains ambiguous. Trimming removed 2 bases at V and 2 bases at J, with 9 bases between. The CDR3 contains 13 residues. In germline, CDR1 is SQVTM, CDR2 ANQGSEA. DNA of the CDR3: TGCAGCGTTGAACTCCACCTTAACACTGAAGCTTTCTTT. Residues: CSVELHLNTEAFF.

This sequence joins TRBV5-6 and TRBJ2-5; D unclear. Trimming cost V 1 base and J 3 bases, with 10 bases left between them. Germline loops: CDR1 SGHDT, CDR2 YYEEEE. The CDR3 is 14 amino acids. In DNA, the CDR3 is TGTGCCAGCAGCTTGCCGTCTGTAAAAGAGACCCAGTACTTC. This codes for CASSLPSVKETQYF.

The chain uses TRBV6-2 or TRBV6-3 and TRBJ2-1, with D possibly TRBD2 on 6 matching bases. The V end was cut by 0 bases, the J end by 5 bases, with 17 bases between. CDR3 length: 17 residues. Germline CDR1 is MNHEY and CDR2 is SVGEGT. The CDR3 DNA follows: TGTGCCAGCAGTTACTCGATTCCACGTAGCGGTAACAATGAGCAGTTCTTC. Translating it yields CASSYSIPRSGNNEQFF.

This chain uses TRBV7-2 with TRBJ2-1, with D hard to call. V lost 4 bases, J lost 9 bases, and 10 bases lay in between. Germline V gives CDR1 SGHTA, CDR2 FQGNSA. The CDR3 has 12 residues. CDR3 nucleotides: TGTGCCAGCAGCTCTCGGTGGGGTGAGCAGTTCTTC. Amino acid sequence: CASSSRWGEQFF. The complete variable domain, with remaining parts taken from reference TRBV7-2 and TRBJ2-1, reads GAGVSQSPSNKVTEKGKDVELRCDPISGHTALYWYRQSLGQGLEFLIYFQGNSAPDKSGLPSDRFSAERTGGSVSTLTIQRTQQEDSAVYLCASSSRWGEQFFGPGTRLTVL.

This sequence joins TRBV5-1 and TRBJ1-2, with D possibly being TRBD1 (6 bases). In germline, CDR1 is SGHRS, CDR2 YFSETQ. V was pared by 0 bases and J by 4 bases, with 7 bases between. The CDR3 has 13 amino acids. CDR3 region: CASSLGQVYGYTF. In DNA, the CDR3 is TGCGCCAGCAGCTTGGGACAGGTCTATGGCTACACCTTC.

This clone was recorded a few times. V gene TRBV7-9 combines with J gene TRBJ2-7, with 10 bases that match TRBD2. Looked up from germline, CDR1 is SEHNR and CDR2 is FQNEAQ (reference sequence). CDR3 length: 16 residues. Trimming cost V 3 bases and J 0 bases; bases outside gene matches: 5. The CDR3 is CASSLRLAGTSYEQYF. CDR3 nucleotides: TGTGCCAGCAGCTTGAGACTAGCGGGTACCTCCTACGAGCAGTACTTC. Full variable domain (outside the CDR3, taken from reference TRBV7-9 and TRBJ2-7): DTGVSQNPRHKITKRGQNVTFRCDPISEHNRLYWYRQTLGQGPEFLTYFQNEAQLEKSRLLSDRFSAERPKGSFSTLEIQRTEQGDSAMYLCASSLRLAGTSYEQYFGPGTRLTVT.

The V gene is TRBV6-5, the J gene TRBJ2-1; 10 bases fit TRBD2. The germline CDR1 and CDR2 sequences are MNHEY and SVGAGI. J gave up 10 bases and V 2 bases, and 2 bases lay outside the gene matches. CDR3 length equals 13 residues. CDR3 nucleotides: TGTGCCAGCAGTTACGTTAGCGGGGGGGAGCAGTTCTTC. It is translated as CASSYVSGGEQFF.

CDR3 coding DNA: TGTGCCAGCAGCCGAAGCGGGGGAACCTACAATGAGCAGTTCTTC. Amino acids: CASSRSGGTYNEQFF. The chain uses TRBV7-8 and TRBJ2-1, with 8 bases lining up with TRBD2. The germline gives CDR1 SGHVS, CDR2 FQNEAQ. This CDR3 contains 15 residues. The V segment lost 5 bases and the J segment 2 bases; nucleotides outside the gene matches: 5.

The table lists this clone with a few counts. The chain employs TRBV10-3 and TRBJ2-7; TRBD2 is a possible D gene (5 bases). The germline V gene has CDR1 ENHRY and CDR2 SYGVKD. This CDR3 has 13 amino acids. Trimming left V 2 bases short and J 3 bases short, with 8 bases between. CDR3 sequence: CAISETTSYEQYF. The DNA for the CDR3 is TGTGCCATCAGTGAGACCACTAGCTACGAGCAGTACTTC.

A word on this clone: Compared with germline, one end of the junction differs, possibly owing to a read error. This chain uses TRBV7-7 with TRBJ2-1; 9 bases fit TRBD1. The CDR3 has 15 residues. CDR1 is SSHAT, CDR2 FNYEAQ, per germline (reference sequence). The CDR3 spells CASSYDRGGVNEQFF. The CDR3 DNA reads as TGTGCTAGCAGCTACGACAGGGGGGGTGTGAATGAGCAGTTCTTC.

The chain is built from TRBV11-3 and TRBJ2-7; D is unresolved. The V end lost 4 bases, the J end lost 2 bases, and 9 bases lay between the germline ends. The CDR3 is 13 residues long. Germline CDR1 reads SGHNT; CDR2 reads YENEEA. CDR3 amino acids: CASSSPGTYEQYF. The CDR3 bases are TGTGCCAGCAGCTCCCCCGGCACCTACGAGCAGTACTTC.